Listed here are 27 T cell receptor beta chains from one sample, sequenced in a study of T cell responses to AZD1222 COVID-19 vaccine. TCRdb keeps only in-frame clones here, not all; method: immunoSEQ multiplex PCR. The data hold 70,000 or so clones, with about nine tenths observed a single time. Sequenced here: peripheral blood, sampled on day 0 of AZD1222 vaccination. Source of these receptors: an adult in good health.

The chain has TRBV27 and TRBJ1-2; weak D call: TRBD1 (5 bases). The CDR3 sequence is 16 residues long. With 0 bases removed from V and 8 bases from J, the gap between germline ends came to 19 bases. CDR1 is MNHEY, CDR2 SMNVEV, per germline (reference sequence). The DNA for the CDR3 is TGTGCCAGCAGTTTATCGGTCAGGGCTATGGCAGGGGGCTACACCTTC. It specifies CASSLSVRAMAGGYTF.

J is TRBJ1-2 and V is TRBV3-1 (or the pseudogene TRBV3-2); D uncertain. Germline CDR1 and CDR2: LGHDT and YNNKEL (reference sequence). The CDR3 runs to 15 residues. Deletions cut 0 bases from V and 3 bases from J, with 11 bases between. For the CDR3, the DNA is TGTGCCAGCAGCCAAGATAGATACGGCGACTATGGCTACACCTTC. Residues: CASSQDRYGDYGYTF.

This clone is classed as medium-sized. The J gene is TRBJ2-1, the V gene TRBV27; D gene unclear. The CDR3 spans 12 residues. Between the trimmed V and J ends, which lost 2 bases and 6 bases, there was a span of 5 bases. Germline values: CDR1 MNHEY, CDR2 SMNVEV (reference sequence). CDR3 in amino acids: CASSLLGNEQFF. The CDR3 DNA sequence: TGTGCCAGCAGTTTACTCGGCAATGAGCAGTTCTTC.

The rearrangement links TRBV9 to TRBJ1-4; TRBD1 matches at 9 bases. V shed 3 bases, J shed 6 bases, and the junction held 6 bases outside the gene matches. This CDR3 region has 15 residues. Looked up from germline, CDR1 is SGDLS and CDR2 is YYNGEE. Here the CDR3 reads CASSGQQGADEKLFF. The CDR3 DNA reads as TGTGCCAGCAGCGGCCAACAGGGGGCAGATGAAAAACTGTTTTTT.

This sequence joins TRBV10-3 and TRBJ1-1; D unclear. In germline, CDR1 is ENHRY, CDR2 SYGVKD. V lost 10 bases and J 6 bases, leaving 12 bases between the germline ends. The CDR3 runs 11 residues. For the CDR3, the DNA is TGTGCCACCGATGAAGGAGCTGAAGCTTTCTTT. This gives the protein CATDEGAEAFF.

The chain has TRBV6-2 or TRBV6-3 and TRBJ2-1, with TRBD1 identical over 9 bases. The CDR3 has 15 amino acids. Germline assignment: CDR1 MNHEY and CDR2 SVGEGT. V shed 5 bases, J shed 8 bases, and the junction held 10 bases outside the gene matches. CDR3 bases: TGTGCCAGCAGTCACCGGGACAGGGAATGGGATGAGCAGTTCTTC. Protein sequence: CASSHRDREWDEQFF.

The V and J genes are TRBV7-2 and TRBJ2-3; no clear D. The CDR3 length is 11 residues. The germline gives CDR1 SGHTA, CDR2 FQGNSA. V was trimmed by 5 bases and J by 2 bases, leaving 2 bases between them. CDR3 nucleotide sequence: TGTGCCAGCAGCCCCACAGATACGCAGTATTTT. The encoded protein is CASSPTDTQYF.

The chain combines TRBV25-1 with TRBJ1-2; D unclear. V lost 3 bases and J lost 3, with 11 bases in between. This CDR3 is built from 14 residues. Germline-derived CDR1 and CDR2 are MGHDK and SYGVNS. The DNA of the CDR3 is TGTGCCAGCAGTGAGAGAGGCAGGCACTATGGCTACACCTTC. It encodes CASSERGRHYGYTF.

The chain joins TRBV4-1 to TRBJ1-2; D might be TRBD1 (6 bases). The germline V and J ends were trimmed by 4 bases and 2 bases, with 8 bases remaining between them. Germline V gene data show CDR1 as MGHRA and CDR2 as YSYEKL. The CDR3 runs 13 residues. CDR3 nucleotides: TGCGCCAGCAGCCGGACAGAAAACTATGGCTACACCTTC. The encoded protein is CASSRTENYGYTF.

The chain uses TRBV3-1 (or the pseudogene TRBV3-2) and TRBJ1-2; D remains unclear. Germline assignment: CDR1 LGHDT and CDR2 YNNKEL (reference sequence). V was clipped by 3 bases and J by 4 bases, with 6 bases between them. This CDR3 region has 12 residues. The CDR3 DNA reads TGTGCCAGCAGCCAGCGGTCCTATGGCTACACCTTC. This translates into CASSQRSYGYTF.

The chain combines TRBV28 with TRBJ2-7; possibly TRBD2 for D (5 bases). The CDR3 spans 15 residues. Trimming cost V 0 bases and J 3 bases, with 12 bases left between them. The germline V gene encodes CDR1 MDHEN and CDR2 SYDVKM. The CDR3 DNA is TGTGCCAGCAGTTTATGGAGCCACGGGGTCTACGAGCAGTACTTC. This sequence encodes CASSLWSHGVYEQYF. Drawing the rest from reference TRBV28 and TRBJ2-7, the complete variable domain is DVKVTQSSRYLVKRTGEKVFLECVQDMDHENMFWYRQDPGLGLRLIYFSYDVKMKEKGDIPEGYSVSREKKERFSLILESASTNQTSMYLCASSLWSHGVYEQYFGPGTRLTVT.

The chain is built from TRBV7-3 and TRBJ1-6, with D unresolved. V shed 5 bases and J shed 0 bases, with 8 bases lying between them. Germline values: CDR1 SGHTA, CDR2 FQGTGA. The CDR3 length is 15 residues. DNA for the CDR3: TGTGCCAGCAGCCTGACGAGCTCCTATAATTCACCCCTCCACTTT. Translating gives CASSLTSSYNSPLHF. Drawing the rest from reference TRBV7-3 and TRBJ1-6, the complete variable domain is GAGVSQTPSNKVTEKGKYVELRCDPISGHTALYWYRQSLGQGPEFLIYFQGTGAADDSGLPNDRFFAVRPEGSVSTLKIQRTERGDSAVYLCASSLTSSYNSPLHFGNGTRLTVT.

This clone was observed a single time. The chain has TRBV24-1 and TRBJ1-4; 9 bases agree with TRBD1. Germline V gives CDR1 KGHDR, CDR2 SFDVKD. J gave up 5 bases and V 7 bases, and 7 bases lay outside the gene matches. The length of the CDR3 is 15 residues. The CDR3 loop is CATRQGAIPNEKLFF. In DNA form, the CDR3 reads TGTGCCACCAGACAGGGGGCTATCCCCAATGAAAAACTGTTTTTT.

The chain employs TRBV28 and TRBJ1-1; D ambiguous. Deletions cut 6 bases from V and 1 base from J, with 12 bases between. The CDR3 runs 14 residues. Germline loops: CDR1 MDHEN, CDR2 SYDVKM. The CDR3 here is CASSPFSANTEAFF. DNA for the CDR3: TGTGCCAGCAGCCCGTTTTCGGCGAACACTGAAGCTTTCTTT.

The chain couples TRBV27 to TRBJ2-3; the D call may be TRBD1 or TRBD2 (5 bases each). The length of the CDR3 is 14 residues. CDR1 is MNHEY, CDR2 SMNVEV, per germline (reference sequence). Trimming left V 2 bases short and J 2 bases short, with 8 bases between. The CDR3 DNA is TGTGCCAGCAGTTTAGGGGGATTCACAGATACGCAGTATTTT. Translated: CASSLGGFTDTQYF.

The chain links TRBV6-2 or TRBV6-3 to TRBJ2-7; perhaps TRBD1 as D (5 bases). CDR3 length equals 15 residues. The germline V gene encodes CDR1 MNHEY and CDR2 SVGEGT. V lost 0 bases, J lost 6 bases, and 15 bases lay in between. The CDR3 nucleotides read TGTGCCAGCAGTTACTCCAGGGTAATCGGAACCGAGCAGTACTTC. Protein sequence: CASSYSRVIGTEQYF.

The V and J genes are TRBV6-2 or TRBV6-3 and TRBJ1-3; D unresolved. The germline V gene encodes CDR1 MNHEY and CDR2 SVGEGT. V dropped 5 bases and J dropped 0 bases, with 8 bases sitting between them. There are 14 residues in the CDR3. CDR3 DNA sequence: TGTGCCAGCAGTCCAGGAGGCTCTGGAAACACCATATATTTT. It yields the protein CASSPGGSGNTIYF.

CDR3 in DNA: TGTGCCTGGAATAAACCCCGGGACCGACCTATTTTGGAGACCCAGTACTTC. It codes for CAWNKPRDRPILETQYF. The chain has TRBV30 and TRBJ2-5; perhaps D is TRBD1 or TRBD2 (5 bases each). The CDR3 has 17 residues. Germline V gives CDR1 GTSNPN, CDR2 SVGIG (reference sequence). Trimming took 4 bases from V and 5 from J, leaving 26 bases between them.

The genes are TRBV30 and TRBJ2-2; the match to TRBD1 covers 9 bases. Germline V gives CDR1 GTSNPN, CDR2 SVGIG (reference sequence). This CDR3 has 16 residues. J was trimmed by 2 bases and V by 6 bases; bases with no gene match: 10. CDR3 residues: CACRHPGQGNTGELFF. CDR3 sequence (DNA): TGTGCCTGCAGACACCCGGGACAGGGTAACACCGGGGAGCTGTTTTTT.

The V and J genes are TRBV9 and TRBJ1-4; D is possibly TRBD1 (6 bases). The germline V gene encodes CDR1 SGDLS and CDR2 YYNGEE. V was clipped by 4 bases and J by 9 bases, with 19 bases between them. CDR3 length: 15 amino acids. The CDR3 DNA reads as TGTGCCAGCAGCTTAACCCCGGCCACAGGGAAAAAACTGTTTTTT. Its protein product is CASSLTPATGKKLFF.

The chain couples TRBV5-1 to TRBJ2-1; 11 nucleotides align to TRBD2. Germline loops: CDR1 SGHRS, CDR2 YFSETQ. Trimming at V came to 4 bases and at J to 4 bases, leaving 4 bases not matched to a gene. The CDR3 runs to 15 residues. The CDR3 nucleotides read TGCGCCAGCAGCGCCGGACTAGCGGGTTACAATGAGCAGTTCTTC. Its translation: CASSAGLAGYNEQFF.

This chain links TRBV7-9 with TRBJ1-6; D gene unclear. V lost 1 base and J 14 bases, leaving 15 bases between the germline ends. The CDR3 covers 14 residues. Germline loops: CDR1 SEHNR, CDR2 FQNEAQ (reference sequence). CDR3 coding DNA: TGTGCCAGCAGCTTAGGACAAAATCCATGGTCCCTCCACTTT. Translating it yields CASSLGQNPWSLHF.

In DNA, the CDR3 is TGCGCCAGCAGCCAAGATCTGGGGGCGAATGAGCAGTTCTTC. Protein: CASSQDLGANEQFF. This chain connects TRBV4-1 to TRBJ2-1, with a tentative D call TRBD1 (6 bases). The germline V and J ends were trimmed by 0 bases and 7 bases, with 10 bases remaining between them. The CDR3 runs 14 residues. Germline lookup yields CDR1 MGHRA and CDR2 YSYEKL.

The chain carries TRBV30 and TRBJ2-5, with D possibly matching TRBD1 (5 bases). Germline CDR1 GTSNPN, CDR2 SVGIG (reference sequence). The V end was cut by 1 base, the J end by 2 bases, with 8 bases between. The length of the CDR3 is 13 residues. CDR3 sequence: CAWSEDIQETQYF. As DNA, the CDR3 is TGTGCCTGGAGTGAGGACATTCAAGAGACCCAGTACTTC.

This clone has only one observation. The chain combines TRBV6-5 with TRBJ2-3, with a weak D call TRBD2 (5 bases). The CDR3 contains 15 residues. The V end lost 6 bases, the J end lost 3 bases, and 16 bases lay between the germline ends. Germline V lookup: CDR1 MNHEY, CDR2 SVGAGI. The CDR3 nucleotides read TGTGCCAGCAGCGGACGGTCGGCGGGTACAGATACGCAGTATTTT. Its protein product is CASSGRSAGTDTQYF.

This clone occurred a few times. The V gene is TRBV19, the J gene TRBJ1-1, with D maybe TRBD1 (5 bases). CDR3 length: 13 residues. Looked up from germline, CDR1 is LNHDA and CDR2 is SQIVND (reference sequence). Trimming shortened V by 9 bases and J by 2 bases, and 13 bases separated the two germline ends. As DNA, the CDR3 is TGTGCCAGCACTCGGACATCTAACACTGAAGCTTTCTTT. Amino acid sequence: CASTRTSNTEAFF. The full variable domain, in which reference TRBV19 and TRBJ1-1 provide the parts outside the CDR3, is DGGITQSPKYLFRKEGQNVTLSCEQNLNHDAMYWYRQDPGQGLRLIYYSQIVNDFQKGDIAEGYSVSREKKESFPLTVTSAQKNPTAFYLCASTRTSNTEAFFGQGTRLTVV.

DNA for the CDR3: TGTGCCAGCAGCTTAGCAAGAGGGAGCTCCTACAATGAGCAGTTCTTC. The encoded protein is CASSLARGSSYNEQFF. This sequence joins TRBV11-2 and TRBJ2-1, with D possibly being TRBD2 (5 bases). This CDR3 has 16 amino acids. Germline V gene lookup returns CDR1 SGHAT and CDR2 FQNNGV. V was cut by 1 base and J by 0 bases, with 10 bases left in between.